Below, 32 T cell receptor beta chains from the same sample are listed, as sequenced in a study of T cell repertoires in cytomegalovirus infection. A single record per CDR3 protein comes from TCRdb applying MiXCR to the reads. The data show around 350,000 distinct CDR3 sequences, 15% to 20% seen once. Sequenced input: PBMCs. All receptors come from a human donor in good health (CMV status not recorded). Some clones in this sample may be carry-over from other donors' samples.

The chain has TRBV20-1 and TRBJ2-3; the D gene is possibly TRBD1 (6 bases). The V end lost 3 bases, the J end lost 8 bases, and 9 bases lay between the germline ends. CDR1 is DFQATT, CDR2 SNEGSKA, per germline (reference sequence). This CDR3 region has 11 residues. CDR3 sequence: CSASEGVTQYF. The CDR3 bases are TGCAGTGCTAGTGAGGGGGTTACGCAGTATTTT.

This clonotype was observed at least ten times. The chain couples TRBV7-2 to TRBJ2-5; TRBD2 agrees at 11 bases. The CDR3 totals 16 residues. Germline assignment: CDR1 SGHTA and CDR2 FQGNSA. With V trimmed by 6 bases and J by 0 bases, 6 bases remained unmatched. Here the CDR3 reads CASRTSGEKYQETQYF. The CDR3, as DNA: TGTGCCAGCAGGACTAGCGGGGAGAAATACCAAGAGACCCAGTACTTC.

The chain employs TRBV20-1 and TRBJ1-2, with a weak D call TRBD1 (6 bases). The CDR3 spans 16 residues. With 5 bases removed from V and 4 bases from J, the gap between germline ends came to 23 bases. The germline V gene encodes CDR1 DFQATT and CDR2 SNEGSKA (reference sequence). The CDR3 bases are TGCAGTGCTGAACCCATTGGGTTACAGGGAACCTATGGCTACACCTTC. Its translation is CSAEPIGLQGTYGYTF.

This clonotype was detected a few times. This chain's CDR3 is CSARSREGGELFF. The CDR3 DNA sequence: TGCAGTGCTAGAAGCCGTGAAGGCGGGGAGCTGTTTTTT. This chain links TRBV20-1 with TRBJ2-2; no clear D gene. CDR1 is DFQATT and CDR2 is SNEGSKA in the germline V gene (reference sequence). V shed 2 bases and J shed 7 bases, with 11 bases lying between them. The CDR3 has 13 residues.

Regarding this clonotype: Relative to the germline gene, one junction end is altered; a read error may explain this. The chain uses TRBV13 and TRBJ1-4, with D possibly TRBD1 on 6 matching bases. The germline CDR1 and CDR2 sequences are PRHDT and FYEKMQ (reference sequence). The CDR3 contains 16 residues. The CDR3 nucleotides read TGCGCCAGCAGCTTGGAGGGGGGCACAACTAATGAAAAACTGTTTTTT. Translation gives CASSLEGGTTNEKLFF.

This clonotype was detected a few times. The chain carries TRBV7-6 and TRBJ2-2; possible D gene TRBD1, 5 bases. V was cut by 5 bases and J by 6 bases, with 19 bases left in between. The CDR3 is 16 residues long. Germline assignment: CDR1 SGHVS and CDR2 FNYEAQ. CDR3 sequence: CASSQRNQGPAGELFF. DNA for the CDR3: TGTGCCAGCAGCCAACGGAACCAGGGCCCCGCCGGGGAGCTGTTTTTT.

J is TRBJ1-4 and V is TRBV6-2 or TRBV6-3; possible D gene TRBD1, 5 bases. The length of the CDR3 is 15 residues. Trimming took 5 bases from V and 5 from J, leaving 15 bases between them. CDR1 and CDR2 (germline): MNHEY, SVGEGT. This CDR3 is CASSLAGAFNEKLFF. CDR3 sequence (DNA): TGTGCCAGCAGTCTGGCTGGGGCCTTCAATGAAAAACTGTTTTTT.

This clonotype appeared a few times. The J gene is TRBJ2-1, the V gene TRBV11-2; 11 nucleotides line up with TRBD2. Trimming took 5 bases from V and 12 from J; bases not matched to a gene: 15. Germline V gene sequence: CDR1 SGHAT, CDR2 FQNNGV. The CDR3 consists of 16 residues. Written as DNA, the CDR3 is TGTGCCAGCAGCGACCGACTAGCGGGATCATGGGTTGGGCAGTTCTTC. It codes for CASSDRLAGSWVGQFF.

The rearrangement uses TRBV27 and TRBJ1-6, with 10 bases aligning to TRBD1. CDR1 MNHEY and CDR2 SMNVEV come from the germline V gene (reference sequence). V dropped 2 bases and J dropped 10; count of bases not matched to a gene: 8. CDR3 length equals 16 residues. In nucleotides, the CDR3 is TGTGCCAGCAGTTTAAGGCGGGGACAGGGGAACTCACCCCTCCACTTT. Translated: CASSLRRGQGNSPLHF.

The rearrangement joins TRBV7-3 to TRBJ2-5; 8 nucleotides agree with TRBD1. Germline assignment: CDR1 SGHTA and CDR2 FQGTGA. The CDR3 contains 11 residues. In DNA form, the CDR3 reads TGTGCAGCAGGGGGCCTAGAGACCCAGTACTTC. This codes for CAAGGLETQYF.

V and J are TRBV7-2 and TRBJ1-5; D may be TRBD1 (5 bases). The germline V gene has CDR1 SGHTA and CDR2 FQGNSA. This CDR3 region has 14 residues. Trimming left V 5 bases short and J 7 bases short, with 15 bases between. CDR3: CASSPTVMGQPQHF. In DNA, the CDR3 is TGTGCCAGCAGCCCGACAGTAATGGGCCAGCCCCAGCATTTT.

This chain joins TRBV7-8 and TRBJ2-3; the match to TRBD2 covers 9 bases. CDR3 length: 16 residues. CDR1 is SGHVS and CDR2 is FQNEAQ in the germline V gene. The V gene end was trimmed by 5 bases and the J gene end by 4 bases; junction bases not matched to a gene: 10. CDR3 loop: CASSPRRLAGPDTQYF. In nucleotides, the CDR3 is TGTGCCAGCAGCCCTCGGCGCCTAGCGGGGCCAGATACGCAGTATTTT.

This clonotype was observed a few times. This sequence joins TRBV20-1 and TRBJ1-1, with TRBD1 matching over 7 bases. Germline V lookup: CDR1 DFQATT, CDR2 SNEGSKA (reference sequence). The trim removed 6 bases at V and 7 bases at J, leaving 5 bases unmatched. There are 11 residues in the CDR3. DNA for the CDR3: TGCAGTGCCAGCGGACAGGTTGAAGCTTTCTTT. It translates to CSASGQVEAFF.

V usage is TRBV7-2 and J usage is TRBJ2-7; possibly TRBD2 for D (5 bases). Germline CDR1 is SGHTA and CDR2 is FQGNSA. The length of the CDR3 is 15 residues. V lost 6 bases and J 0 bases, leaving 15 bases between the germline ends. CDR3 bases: TGTGCCAGCAGATCTGGGAGTCCTAGCTCCTACGAGCAGTACTTC. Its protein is CASRSGSPSSYEQYF.

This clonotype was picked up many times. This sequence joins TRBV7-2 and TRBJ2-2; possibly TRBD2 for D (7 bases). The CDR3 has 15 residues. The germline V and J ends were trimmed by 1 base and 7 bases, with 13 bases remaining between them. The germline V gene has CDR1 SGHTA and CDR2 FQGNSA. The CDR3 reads CASSLGAGASGELFF. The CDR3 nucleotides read TGTGCCAGCAGCTTAGGGGCGGGGGCGAGCGGGGAGCTGTTTTTT. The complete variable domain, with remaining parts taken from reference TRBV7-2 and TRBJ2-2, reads GAGVSQSPSNKVTEKGKDVELRCDPISGHTALYWYRQSLGQGLEFLIYFQGNSAPDKSGLPSDRFSAERTGGSVSTLTIQRTQQEDSAVYLCASSLGAGASGELFFGEGSRLTVL.

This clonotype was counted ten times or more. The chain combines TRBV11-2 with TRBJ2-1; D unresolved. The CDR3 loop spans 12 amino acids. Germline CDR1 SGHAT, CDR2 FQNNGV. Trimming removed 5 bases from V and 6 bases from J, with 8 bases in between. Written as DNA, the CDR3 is TGTGCCAGCAGCCGATGGGGCAATGAGCAGTTCTTC. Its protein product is CASSRWGNEQFF.

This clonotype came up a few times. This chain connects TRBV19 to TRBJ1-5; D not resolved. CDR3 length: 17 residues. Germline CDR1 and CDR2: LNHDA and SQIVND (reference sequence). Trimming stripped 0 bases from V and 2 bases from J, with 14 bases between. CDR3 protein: CASSIDFRVVGNQPQHF. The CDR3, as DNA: TGTGCCAGTAGTATAGATTTTAGGGTTGTGGGCAATCAGCCCCAGCATTTT.

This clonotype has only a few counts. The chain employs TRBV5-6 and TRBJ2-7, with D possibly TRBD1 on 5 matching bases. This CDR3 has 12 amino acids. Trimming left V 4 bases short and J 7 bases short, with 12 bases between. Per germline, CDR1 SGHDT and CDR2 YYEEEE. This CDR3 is CASSLGRQEQYF. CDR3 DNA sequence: TGTGCCAGCAGCCTGGGTCGACAGGAGCAGTACTTC.

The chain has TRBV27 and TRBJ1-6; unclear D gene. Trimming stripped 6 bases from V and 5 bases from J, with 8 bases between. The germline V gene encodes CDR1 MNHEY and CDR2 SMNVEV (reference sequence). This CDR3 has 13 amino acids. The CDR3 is CASSLSNNSPLHF. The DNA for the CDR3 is TGTGCCAGCAGCCTTTCTAATAATTCACCCCTCCACTTT.

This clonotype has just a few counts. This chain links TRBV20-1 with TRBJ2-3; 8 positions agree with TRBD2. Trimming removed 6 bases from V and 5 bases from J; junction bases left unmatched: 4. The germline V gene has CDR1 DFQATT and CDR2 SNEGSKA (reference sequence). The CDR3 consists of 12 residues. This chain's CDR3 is CSAPGGVDTQYF. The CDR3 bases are TGCAGTGCCCCGGGGGGGGTAGATACGCAGTATTTT.

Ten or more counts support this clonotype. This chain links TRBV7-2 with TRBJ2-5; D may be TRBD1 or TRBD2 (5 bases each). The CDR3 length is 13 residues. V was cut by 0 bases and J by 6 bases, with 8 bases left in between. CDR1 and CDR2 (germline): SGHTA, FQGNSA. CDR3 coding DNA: TGTGCCAGCAGCTTAGCGGGGGTCCAGACCCAGTACTTC. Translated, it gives CASSLAGVQTQYF.

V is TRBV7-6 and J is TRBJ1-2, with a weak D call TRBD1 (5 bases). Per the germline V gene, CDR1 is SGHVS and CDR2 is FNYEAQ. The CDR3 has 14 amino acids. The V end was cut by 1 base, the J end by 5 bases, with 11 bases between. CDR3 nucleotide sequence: TGTGCCAGCAGCTTAGGTCCCGACAGATATGGCTACACCTTC. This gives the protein CASSLGPDRYGYTF.

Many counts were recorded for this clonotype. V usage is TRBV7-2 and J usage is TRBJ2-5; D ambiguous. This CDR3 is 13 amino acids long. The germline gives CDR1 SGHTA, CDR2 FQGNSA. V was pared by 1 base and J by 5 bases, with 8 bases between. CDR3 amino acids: CASSLEPGETQYF. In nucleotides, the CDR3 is TGTGCCAGCAGCTTAGAGCCCGGGGAGACCCAGTACTTC.

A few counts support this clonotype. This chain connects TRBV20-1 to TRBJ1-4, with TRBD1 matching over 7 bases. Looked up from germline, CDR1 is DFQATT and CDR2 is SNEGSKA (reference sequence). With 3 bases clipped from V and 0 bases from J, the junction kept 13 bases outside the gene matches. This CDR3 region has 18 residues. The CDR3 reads CSARGWTGHTATNEKLFF. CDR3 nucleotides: TGCAGTGCTAGGGGGTGGACAGGACACACTGCAACTAATGAAAAACTGTTTTTT.

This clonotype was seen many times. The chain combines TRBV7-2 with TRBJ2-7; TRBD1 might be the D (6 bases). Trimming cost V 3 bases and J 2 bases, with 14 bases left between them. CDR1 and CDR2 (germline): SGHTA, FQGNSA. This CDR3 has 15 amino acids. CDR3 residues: CASSLETGWTYEQYF. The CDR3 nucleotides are TGTGCCAGCAGCTTGGAGACAGGTTGGACCTACGAGCAGTACTTC.

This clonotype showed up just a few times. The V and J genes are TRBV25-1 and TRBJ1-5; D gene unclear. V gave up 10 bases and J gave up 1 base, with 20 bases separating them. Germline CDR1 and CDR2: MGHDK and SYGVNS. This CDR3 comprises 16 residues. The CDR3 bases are TGTGCCACCCCAAATGGGCGGGCGCGGAGCAATCAGCCCCAGCATTTT. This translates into CATPNGRARSNQPQHF.

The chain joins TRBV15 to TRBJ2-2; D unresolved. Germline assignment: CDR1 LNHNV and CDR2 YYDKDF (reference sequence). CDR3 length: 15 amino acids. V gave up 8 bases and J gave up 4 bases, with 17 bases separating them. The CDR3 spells CATQKTHSSTGELFF. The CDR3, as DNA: TGTGCCACCCAAAAGACCCATTCGAGCACCGGGGAGCTGTTTTTT.

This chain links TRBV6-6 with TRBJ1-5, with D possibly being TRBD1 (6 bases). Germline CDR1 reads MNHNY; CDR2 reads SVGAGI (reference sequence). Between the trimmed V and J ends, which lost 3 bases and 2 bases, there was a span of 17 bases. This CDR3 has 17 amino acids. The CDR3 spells CASSYSLRGDGNQPQHF. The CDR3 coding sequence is TGTGCCAGCAGTTATTCTCTAAGGGGGGATGGCAATCAGCCCCAGCATTTT.

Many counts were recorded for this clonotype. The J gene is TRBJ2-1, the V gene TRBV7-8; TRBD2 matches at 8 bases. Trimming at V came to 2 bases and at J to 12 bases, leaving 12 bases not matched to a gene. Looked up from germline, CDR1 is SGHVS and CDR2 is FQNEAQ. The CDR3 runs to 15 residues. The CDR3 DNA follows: TGTGCCAGCAGCTTAAGGGGGACTAGGACCGAGTCGCAGTTCTTC. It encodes CASSLRGTRTESQFF.

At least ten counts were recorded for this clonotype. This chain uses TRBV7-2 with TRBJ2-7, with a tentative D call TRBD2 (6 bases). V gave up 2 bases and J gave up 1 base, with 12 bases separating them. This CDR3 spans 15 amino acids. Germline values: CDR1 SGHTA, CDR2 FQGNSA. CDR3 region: CASSLPGLLSYEQYF. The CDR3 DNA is TGTGCCAGCAGCTTACCGGGACTCCTGTCCTACGAGCAGTACTTC. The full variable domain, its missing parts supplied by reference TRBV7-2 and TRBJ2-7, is GAGVSQSPSNKVTEKGKDVELRCDPISGHTALYWYRQSLGQGLEFLIYFQGNSAPDKSGLPSDRFSAERTGGSVSTLTIQRTQQEDSAVYLCASSLPGLLSYEQYFGPGTRLTVT.

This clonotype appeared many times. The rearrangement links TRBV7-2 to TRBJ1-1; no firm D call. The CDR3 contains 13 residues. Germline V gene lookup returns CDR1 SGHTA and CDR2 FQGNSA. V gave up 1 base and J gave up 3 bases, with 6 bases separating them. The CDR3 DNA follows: TGTGCCAGCAGCTTAGTGTCATACACTGAAGCTTTCTTT. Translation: CASSLVSYTEAFF.

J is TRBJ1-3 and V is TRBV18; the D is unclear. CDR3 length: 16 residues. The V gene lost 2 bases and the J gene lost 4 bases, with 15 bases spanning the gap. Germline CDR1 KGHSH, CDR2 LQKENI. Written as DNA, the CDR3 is TGTGCCAGCTCACCAGAGGTCCCCTCGTCCGGAAACACCATATATTTT. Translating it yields CASSPEVPSSGNTIYF. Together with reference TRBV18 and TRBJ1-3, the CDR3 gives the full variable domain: NAGVMQNPRHLVRRRGQEARLRCSPMKGHSHVYWYRQLPEEGLKFMVYLQKENIIDESGMPKERFSAEFPKEGPSILRIQQVVRGDSAAYFCASSPEVPSSGNTIYFGEGSWLTVV.